This T cell receptor (beta chain) originates from a study of blood T cell repertoires in COVID-19. Study-level information: Acute and convalescent COVID-19 samples came from the United States, Italy and Spain. Sources were T cells, B-cell-depleted T cells, or PBMCs; the material itself was cDNA or gDNA.

With 7 bases clipped from V and 9 bases from J, the junction kept 11 bases outside the gene matches. Germline V CDR1 and CDR2: SGHTA, FQGNSA. The CDR3 loop spans 14 amino acids. In the source study's methods: Reference gene primer amplification gave estimated nucleated cell counts. Clones were sequenced by immunoSEQ multiplex PCR, and TCRdb holds only the in-frame ones, with some missing. The V and J calls and clone size are taken from that table; D and trimming were inferred from the DNA. The sample records more than 100,000 clones, around 88% being singletons. The rearrangement joins TRBV7-2 to TRBJ2-1; 8 nucleotides line up with TRBD2. The TCR sequence derives from a woman in her forties or fifties with active or convalescent COVID-19. Source material: peripheral blood. The CDR3 is CASTGGGGRSEQFF. The CDR3 region has the DNA TGTGCCAGCACGGGGGGCGGCGGGAGGAGTGAGCAGTTCTTC.